The clone carrying this T cell receptor beta chain has a handful of counts. In the original workflow: Reference gene primer amplification in the assay estimated nucleated cell counts. Repertoires were generated with immunoSEQ multiplex PCR, while TCRdb's copy carries only in-frame clones and drops some. Clone size and V and J calls were adopted from that table, with D and trimming inferred from the DNA. The profile shows tens of thousands of clones, around 85% of them singletons. Germline CDR1 reads DFQATT; CDR2 reads SNEGSKA (reference sequence). V lost 3 bases, J lost 2 bases, and 8 bases lay in between. The CDR3 contains 12 residues. The data belong to a study of blood T cell repertoires in COVID-19. At the level of the study: PBMCs, B-cell-depleted T cells, or T cells provided the cDNA or gDNA that made up the material.

The clonotype originates from a human donor in a cohort sampled during active COVID-19. This sequence joins TRBV20-1 and TRBJ2-7; D ambiguous. The specimen sequenced was peripheral blood. The CDR3 sequence: CSASNTPYEQYF. CDR3 nucleotide sequence: TGCAGTGCTAGTAACACCCCCTACGAGCAGTACTTC.